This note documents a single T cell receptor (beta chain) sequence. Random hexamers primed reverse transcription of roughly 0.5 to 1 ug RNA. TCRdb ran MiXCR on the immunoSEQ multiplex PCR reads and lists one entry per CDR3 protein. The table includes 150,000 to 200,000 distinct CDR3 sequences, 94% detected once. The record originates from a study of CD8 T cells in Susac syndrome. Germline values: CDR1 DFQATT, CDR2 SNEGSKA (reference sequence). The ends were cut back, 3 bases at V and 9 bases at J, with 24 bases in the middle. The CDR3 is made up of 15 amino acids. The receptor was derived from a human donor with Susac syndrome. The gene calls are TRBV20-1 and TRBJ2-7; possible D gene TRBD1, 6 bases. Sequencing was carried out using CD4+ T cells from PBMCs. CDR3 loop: CSASLWQGRGGVQYF. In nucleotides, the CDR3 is TGCAGTGCTAGCCTCTGGCAGGGGCGTGGTGGTGTGCAGTACTTC.